Reported below is one TCR beta chain. The antigen remains undetermined. Trimming removed 0 bases from V and 8 bases from J; junction bases left unmatched: 1. The CDR3 covers 13 residues. CDR1 is ENHRY, CDR2 SYGVKD, per germline. A sample-barcoded 5' primer and a J-beta primer mix were used in a second PCR of roughly 7 to 12 cycles. TCRdb called the 5' RACE reads again in MiXCR, with one record for every CDR3 protein. The table lists around 1.5 million distinct CDR3 sequences, 35% to 45% of them singletons, with 7% to 9.5% in the top ten. The data belong to a study of blood T cells in healthy people across ages. Study conclusions and caveats: There was no known CMV status for donors, so expanded clonotype changes were possibly confounded.

Samples each had at least 6 micrograms of total RNA extracted. This sequence originates from a young woman in good health. The sequencing input was blood. This chain connects TRBV10-3 to TRBJ1-1, with TRBD1 identical over 9 bases. Here the CDR3 DNA reads TGTGCCATCAGTGAGTCGGGACAGGGAGAAGCTTTCTTT. This sequence encodes CAISESGQGEAFF.